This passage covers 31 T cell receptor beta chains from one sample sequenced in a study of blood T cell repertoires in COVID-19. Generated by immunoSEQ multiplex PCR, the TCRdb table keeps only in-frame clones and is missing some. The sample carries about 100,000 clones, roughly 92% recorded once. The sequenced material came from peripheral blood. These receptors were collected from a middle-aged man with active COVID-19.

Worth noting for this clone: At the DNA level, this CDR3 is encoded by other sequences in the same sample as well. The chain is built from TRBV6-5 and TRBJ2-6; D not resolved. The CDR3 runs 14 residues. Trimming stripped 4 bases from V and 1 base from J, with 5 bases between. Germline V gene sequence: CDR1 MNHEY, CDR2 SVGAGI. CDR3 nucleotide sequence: TGTGCCAGCAGTTCCATTTCTGGGGCCAACGTCCTGACTTTC. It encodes CASSSISGANVLTF.

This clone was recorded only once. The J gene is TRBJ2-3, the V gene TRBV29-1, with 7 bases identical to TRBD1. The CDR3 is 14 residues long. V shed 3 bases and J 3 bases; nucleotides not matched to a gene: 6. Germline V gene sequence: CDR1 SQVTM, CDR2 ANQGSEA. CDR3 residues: CSVDRKTGTDTQYF. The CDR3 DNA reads TGCAGCGTTGATCGGAAGACAGGGACAGATACGCAGTATTTT.

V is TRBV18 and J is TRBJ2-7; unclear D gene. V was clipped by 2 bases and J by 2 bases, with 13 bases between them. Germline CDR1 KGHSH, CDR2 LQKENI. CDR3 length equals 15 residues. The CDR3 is CASSPDLPGPYEQYF. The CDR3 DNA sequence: TGTGCCAGCTCACCAGATCTCCCGGGTCCCTACGAGCAGTACTTC.

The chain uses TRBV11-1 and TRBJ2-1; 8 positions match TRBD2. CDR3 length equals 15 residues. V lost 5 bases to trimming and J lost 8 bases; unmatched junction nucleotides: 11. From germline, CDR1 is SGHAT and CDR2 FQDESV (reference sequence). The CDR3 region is CASSPLTGRADEQFF. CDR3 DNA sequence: TGTGCCAGCAGCCCCCTAACCGGGAGGGCCGATGAGCAGTTCTTC.

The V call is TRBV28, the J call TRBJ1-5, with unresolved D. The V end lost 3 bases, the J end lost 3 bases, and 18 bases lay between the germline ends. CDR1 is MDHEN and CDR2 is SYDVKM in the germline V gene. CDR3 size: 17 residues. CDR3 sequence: CASSFFEVRRVNQPQHF. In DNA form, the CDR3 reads TGTGCCAGCAGTTTCTTCGAGGTCCGGAGGGTCAATCAGCCCCAGCATTTT.

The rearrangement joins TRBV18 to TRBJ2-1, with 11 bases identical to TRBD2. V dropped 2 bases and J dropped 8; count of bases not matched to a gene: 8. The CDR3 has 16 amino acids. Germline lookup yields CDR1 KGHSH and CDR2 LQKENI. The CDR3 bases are TGTGCCAGCTCACCAATCCTAGCGGGAGGTCTCCATGAGCAGTTCTTC. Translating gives CASSPILAGGLHEQFF.

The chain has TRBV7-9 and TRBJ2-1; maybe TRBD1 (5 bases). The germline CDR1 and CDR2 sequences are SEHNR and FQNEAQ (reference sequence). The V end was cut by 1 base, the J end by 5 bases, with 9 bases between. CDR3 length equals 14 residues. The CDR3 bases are TGTGCCAGCAGCTTAGGACAGATTAACAATGAGCAGTTCTTC. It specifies CASSLGQINNEQFF.

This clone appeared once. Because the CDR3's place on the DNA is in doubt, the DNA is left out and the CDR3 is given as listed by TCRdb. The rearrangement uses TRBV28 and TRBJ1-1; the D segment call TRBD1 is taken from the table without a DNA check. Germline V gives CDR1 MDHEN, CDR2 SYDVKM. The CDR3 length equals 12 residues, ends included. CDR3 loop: CASSSSPRGAFF.

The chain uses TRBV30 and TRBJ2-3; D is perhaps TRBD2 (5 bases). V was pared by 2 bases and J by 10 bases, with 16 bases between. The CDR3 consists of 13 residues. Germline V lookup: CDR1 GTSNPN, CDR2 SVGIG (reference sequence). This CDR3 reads CAWSLRAVTPQYF. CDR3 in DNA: TGTGCCTGGAGTCTTAGAGCGGTTACTCCGCAGTATTTT.

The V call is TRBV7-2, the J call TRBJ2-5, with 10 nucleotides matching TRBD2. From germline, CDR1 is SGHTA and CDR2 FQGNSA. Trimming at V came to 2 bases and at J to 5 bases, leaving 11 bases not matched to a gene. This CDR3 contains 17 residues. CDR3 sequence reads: CASSLTAAGGLWETQYF. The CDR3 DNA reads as TGTGCCAGCAGCTTAACCGCAGCGGGAGGGCTGTGGGAGACCCAGTACTTC.

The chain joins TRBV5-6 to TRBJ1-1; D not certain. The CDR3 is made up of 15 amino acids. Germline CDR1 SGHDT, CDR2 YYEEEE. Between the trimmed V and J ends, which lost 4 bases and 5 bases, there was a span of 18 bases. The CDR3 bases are TGTGCCAGCAGCATCAGGTTCGGGAGTTTAACTGAAGCTTTCTTT. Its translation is CASSIRFGSLTEAFF.

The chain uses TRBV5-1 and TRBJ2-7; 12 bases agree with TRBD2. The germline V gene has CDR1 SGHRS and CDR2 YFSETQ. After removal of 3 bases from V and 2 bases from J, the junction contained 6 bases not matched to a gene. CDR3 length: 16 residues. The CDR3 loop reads CASSSGLAGEAYEQYF. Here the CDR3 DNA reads TGCGCCAGCAGCTCGGGACTAGCGGGCGAAGCCTACGAGCAGTACTTC. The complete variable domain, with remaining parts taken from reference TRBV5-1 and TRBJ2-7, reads KAGVTQTPRYLIKTRGQQVTLSCSPISGHRSVSWYQQTPGQGLQFLFEYFSETQRNKGNFPGRFSGRQFSNSRSEMNVSTLELGDSALYLCASSSGLAGEAYEQYFGPGTRLTVT.

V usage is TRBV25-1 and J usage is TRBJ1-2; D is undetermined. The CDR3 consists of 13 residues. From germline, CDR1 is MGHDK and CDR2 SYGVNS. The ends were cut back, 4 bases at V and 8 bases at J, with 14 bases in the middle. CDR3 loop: CASSGSPLRGYTF. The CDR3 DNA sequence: TGTGCCAGCAGTGGATCGCCCCTGCGAGGCTACACCTTC.

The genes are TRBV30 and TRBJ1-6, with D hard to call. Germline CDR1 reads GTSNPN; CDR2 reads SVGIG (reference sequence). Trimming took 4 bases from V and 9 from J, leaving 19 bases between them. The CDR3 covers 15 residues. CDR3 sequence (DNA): TGTGCCTGGACCATCCCCGCAGGTTCTGCTTCACCCCTCCACTTT. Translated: CAWTIPAGSASPLHF. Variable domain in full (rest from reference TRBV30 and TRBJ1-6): SQTIHQWPATLVQPVGSPLSLECTVEGTSNPNLYWYRQAAGRGLQLLFYSVGIGQISSEVPQNLSASRPQDRQFILSSKKLLLSDSGFYLCAWTIPAGSASPLHFGNGTRLTVT.

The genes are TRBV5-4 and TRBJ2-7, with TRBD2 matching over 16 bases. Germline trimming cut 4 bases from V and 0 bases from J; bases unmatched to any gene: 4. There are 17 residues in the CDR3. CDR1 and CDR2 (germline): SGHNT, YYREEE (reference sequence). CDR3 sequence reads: CASSPGLAGGSSYEQYF. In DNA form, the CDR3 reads TGTGCCAGCAGCCCGGGACTAGCGGGAGGGAGCTCCTACGAGCAGTACTTC.

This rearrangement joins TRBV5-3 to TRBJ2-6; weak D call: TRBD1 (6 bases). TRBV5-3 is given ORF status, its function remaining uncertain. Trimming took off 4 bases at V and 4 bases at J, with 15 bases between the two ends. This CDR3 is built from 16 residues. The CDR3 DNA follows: TGTGCCAGAAGCCCTAAACAGGGACCCGGGGCCAACGTCCTGACTTTC. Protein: CARSPKQGPGANVLTF.

The CDR3 spells CASTSGQGNEKLFF. The CDR3 coding sequence is TGTGCCAGTACCTCGGGACAGGGAAATGAAAAACTGTTTTTT. The chain carries TRBV19 and TRBJ1-4; 9 nucleotides agree with TRBD1. V lost 7 bases, J lost 5 bases, and 5 bases stayed unmatched. CDR1 and CDR2 from the germline V gene are LNHDA and SQIVND (reference sequence). The CDR3 is 14 residues long. Variable domain in full (rest from reference TRBV19 and TRBJ1-4): DGGITQSPKYLFRKEGQNVTLSCEQNLNHDAMYWYRQDPGQGLRLIYYSQIVNDFQKGDIAEGYSVSREKKESFPLTVTSAQKNPTAFYLCASTSGQGNEKLFFGSGTQLSVL.

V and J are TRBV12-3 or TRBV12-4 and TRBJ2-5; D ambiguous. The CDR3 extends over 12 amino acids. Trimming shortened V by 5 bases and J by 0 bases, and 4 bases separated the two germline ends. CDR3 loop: CASSRDQETQYF. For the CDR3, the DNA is TGTGCCAGCAGTCGGGACCAAGAGACCCAGTACTTC.

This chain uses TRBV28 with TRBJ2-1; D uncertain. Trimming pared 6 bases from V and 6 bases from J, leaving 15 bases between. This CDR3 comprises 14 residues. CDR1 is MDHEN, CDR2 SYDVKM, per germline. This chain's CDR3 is CASSIPLAVNEQFF. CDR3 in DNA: TGTGCCAGCAGCATCCCCCTTGCGGTCAATGAGCAGTTCTTC.

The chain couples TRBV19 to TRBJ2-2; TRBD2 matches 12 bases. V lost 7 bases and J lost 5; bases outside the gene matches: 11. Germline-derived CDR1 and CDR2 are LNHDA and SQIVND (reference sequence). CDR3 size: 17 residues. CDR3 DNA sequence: TGTGCCAGTACCCCCCCCCGGCTAGCGGGAGGGACCGGGGAGCTGTTTTTT. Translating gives CASTPPRLAGGTGELFF.

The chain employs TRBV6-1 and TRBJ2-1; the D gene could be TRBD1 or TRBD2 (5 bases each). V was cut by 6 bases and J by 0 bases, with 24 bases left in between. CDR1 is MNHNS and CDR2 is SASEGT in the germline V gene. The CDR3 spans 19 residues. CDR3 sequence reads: CASREQALGDFSSYNEQFF. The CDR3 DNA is TGTGCCAGCAGGGAACAGGCACTAGGAGATTTTAGCTCCTACAATGAGCAGTTCTTC.

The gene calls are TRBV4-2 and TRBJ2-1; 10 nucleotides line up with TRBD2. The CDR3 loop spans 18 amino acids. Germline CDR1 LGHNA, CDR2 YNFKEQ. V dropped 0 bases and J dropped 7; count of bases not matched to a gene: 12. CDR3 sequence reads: CASSQDIRLAGGRNEQFF. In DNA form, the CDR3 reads TGTGCCAGCAGCCAAGATATTCGACTAGCGGGTGGGAGGAATGAGCAGTTCTTC.

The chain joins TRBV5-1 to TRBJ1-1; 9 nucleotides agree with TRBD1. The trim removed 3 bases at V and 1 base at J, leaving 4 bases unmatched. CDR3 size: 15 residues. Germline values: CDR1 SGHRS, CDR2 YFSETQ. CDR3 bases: TGCGCCAGCAGCTCGAGGACAGGGGAGAACACTGAAGCTTTCTTT. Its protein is CASSSRTGENTEAFF.

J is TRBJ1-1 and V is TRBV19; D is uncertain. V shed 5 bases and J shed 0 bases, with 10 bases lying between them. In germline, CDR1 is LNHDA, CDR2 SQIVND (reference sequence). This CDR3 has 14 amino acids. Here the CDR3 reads CASSSPGLNTEAFF. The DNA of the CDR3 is TGTGCCAGTAGTTCACCCGGGTTGAACACTGAAGCTTTCTTT.

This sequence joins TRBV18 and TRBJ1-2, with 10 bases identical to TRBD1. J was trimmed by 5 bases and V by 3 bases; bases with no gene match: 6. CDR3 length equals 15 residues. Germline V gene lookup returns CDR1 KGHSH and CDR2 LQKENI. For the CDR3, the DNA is TGTGCCAGCTCACCTATTGGACAGGGGGTTTATGGCTACACCTTC. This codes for CASSPIGQGVYGYTF.

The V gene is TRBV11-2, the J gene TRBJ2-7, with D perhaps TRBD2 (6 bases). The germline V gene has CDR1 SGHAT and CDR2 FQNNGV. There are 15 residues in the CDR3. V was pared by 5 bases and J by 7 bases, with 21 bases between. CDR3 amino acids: CASSPDRTGTLEQYF. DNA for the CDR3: TGTGCCAGCAGCCCCGACCGGACTGGGACTTTGGAGCAGTACTTC.

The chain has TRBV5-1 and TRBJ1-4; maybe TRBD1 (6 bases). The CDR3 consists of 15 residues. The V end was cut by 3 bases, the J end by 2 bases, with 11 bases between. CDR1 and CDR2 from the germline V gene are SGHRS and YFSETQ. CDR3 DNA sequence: TGCGCCAGCAGCTATACAGGGATCACTAATGAAAAACTGTTTTTT. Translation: CASSYTGITNEKLFF. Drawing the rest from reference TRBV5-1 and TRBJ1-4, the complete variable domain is KAGVTQTPRYLIKTRGQQVTLSCSPISGHRSVSWYQQTPGQGLQFLFEYFSETQRNKGNFPGRFSGRQFSNSRSEMNVSTLELGDSALYLCASSYTGITNEKLFFGSGTQLSVL.

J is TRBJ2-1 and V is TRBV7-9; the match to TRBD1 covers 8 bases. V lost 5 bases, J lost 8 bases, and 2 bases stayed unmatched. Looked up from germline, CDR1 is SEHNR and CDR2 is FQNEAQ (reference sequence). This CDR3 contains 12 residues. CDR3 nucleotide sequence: TGTGCCAGCAGCCGGACAGGGCATGAGCAGTTCTTC. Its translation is CASSRTGHEQFF.

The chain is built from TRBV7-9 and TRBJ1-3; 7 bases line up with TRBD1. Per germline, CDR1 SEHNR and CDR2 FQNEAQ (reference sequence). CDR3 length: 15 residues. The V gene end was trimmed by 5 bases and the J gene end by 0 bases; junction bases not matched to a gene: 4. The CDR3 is CASSADRDSGNTIYF. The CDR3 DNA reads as TGTGCCAGCAGCGCCGACAGGGACTCTGGAAACACCATATATTTT.

The CDR3 DNA is TGTGCCAGTAGTACTCCAGGGACTAGCGTGGAGCTGTTTTTT. Translating gives CASSTPGTSVELFF. V and J are TRBV19 and TRBJ2-2; 10 bases line up with TRBD2. The germline V gene encodes CDR1 LNHDA and CDR2 SQIVND (reference sequence). V shed 4 bases and J 10 bases; nucleotides not matched to a gene: 6. The CDR3 covers 14 residues.

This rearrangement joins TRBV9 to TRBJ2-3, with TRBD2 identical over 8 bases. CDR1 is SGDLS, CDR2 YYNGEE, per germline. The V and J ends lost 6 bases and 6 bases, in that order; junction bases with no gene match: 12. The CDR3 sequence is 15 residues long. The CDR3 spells CASTEAGVQADTQYF. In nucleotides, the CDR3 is TGTGCCAGCACCGAAGCGGGAGTGCAGGCGGATACGCAGTATTTT.